This entry concerns a single TCR beta chain. Its cognate antigen is unknown. At sampling all donors were nominally healthy, likely with unrecorded immune exposures. Vbeta (60) and Jbeta (13) primers were used in the PCR. Measured with immunoSEQ multiplex PCR; TCRdb has only the in-frame clones, and not every one. Of over 200,000 clones detected, approximately 82% appear once; the ten largest clones hold 3% to 4%. These data belong to a study of cytomegalovirus exposure and HLA in healthy donors. Study in general: Approximately 77 million unique TCRs from HLA-typed donors were held in an early release of data. Study-wide results and caveats: In vitro checks showed that a few CMV-associated chains really do target CMV antigens. Owing to their indistinguishability, certain V segments, notably TRBV6-2 and TRBV6-3, were excluded.

Germline trimming cut 9 bases from V and 1 base from J; bases unmatched to any gene: 6. Per the germline V gene, CDR1 is MNHNS and CDR2 is SASEGT. The CDR3 has 15 residues. The sample consisted of PBMCs. This chain uses TRBV6-1 with TRBJ2-2; TRBD1 agrees at 9 bases. This receptor was obtained from a male donor in good health and CMV-seronegative. CDR3 nucleotides: TGTGCCAGTTCTACGGGACAGGGGAACACCGGGGAGCTGTTTTTT. The encoded protein is CASSTGQGNTGELFF.